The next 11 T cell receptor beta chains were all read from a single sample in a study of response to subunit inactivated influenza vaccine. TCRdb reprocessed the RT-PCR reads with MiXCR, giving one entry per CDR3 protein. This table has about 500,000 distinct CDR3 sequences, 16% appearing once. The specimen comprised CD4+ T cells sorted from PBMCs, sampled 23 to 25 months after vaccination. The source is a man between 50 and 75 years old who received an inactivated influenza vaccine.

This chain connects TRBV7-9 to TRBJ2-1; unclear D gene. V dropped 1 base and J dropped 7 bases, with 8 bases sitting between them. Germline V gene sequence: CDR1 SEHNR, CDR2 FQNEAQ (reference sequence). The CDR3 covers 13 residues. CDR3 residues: CASSLGSVNEQFF. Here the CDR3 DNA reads TGTGCCAGCAGCTTAGGCTCCGTTAATGAGCAGTTCTTC.

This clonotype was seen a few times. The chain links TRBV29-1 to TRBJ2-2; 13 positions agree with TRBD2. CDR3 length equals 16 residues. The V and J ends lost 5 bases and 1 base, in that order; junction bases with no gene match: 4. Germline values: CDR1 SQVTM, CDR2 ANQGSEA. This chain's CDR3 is CSVLGLAGKNTGELFF. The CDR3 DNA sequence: TGCAGCGTTCTGGGACTAGCGGGGAAGAACACCGGGGAGCTGTTTTTT.

CDR3 protein: CASSYEATGVLDEQFF. CDR3 nucleotides: TGTGCCAGCAGTTACGAGGCGACAGGGGTTTTGGATGAGCAGTTCTTC. The chain joins TRBV6-2 or TRBV6-3 to TRBJ2-1, with 8 bases that match TRBD1. Per the germline V gene, CDR1 is MNHEY and CDR2 is SVGEGT. V dropped 2 bases and J dropped 8; count of bases not matched to a gene: 11. The CDR3 has 16 amino acids.

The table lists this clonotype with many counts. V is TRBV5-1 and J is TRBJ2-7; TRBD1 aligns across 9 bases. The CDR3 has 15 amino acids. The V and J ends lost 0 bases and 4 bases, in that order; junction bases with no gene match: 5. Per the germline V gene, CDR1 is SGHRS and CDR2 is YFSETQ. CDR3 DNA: TGCGCCAGCAGCTTGGCCGGGGACAGGGCGTACGAGCAGTACTTC. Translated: CASSLAGDRAYEQYF.

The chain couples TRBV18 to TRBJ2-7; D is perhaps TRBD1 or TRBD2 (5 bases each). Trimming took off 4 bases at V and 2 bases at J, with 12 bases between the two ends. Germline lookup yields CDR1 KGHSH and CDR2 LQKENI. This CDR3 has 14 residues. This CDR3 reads CASSLWDGPYEQYF. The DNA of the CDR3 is TGTGCCAGCTCACTATGGGACGGCCCCTACGAGCAGTACTTC.

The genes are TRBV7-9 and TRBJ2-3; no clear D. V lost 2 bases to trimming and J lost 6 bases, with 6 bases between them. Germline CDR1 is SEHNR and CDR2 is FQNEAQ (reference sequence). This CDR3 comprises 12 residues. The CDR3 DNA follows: TGTGCCAGCAGCTTAATTTTCGATACGCAGTATTTT. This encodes CASSLIFDTQYF.

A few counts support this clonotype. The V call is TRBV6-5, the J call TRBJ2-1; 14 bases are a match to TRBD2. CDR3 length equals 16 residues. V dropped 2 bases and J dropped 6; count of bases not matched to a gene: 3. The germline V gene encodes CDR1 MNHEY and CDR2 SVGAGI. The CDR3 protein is CASSYPGLAGGNEQFF. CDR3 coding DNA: TGTGCCAGCAGTTACCCCGGACTAGCGGGGGGCAATGAGCAGTTCTTC.

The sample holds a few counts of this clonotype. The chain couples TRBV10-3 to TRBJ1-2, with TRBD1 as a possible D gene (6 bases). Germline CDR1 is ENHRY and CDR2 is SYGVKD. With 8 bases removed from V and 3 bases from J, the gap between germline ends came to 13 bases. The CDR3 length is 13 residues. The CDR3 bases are TGTGCCATCCTTAGGGGGTTAGACTATGGCTACACCTTC. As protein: CAILRGLDYGYTF.

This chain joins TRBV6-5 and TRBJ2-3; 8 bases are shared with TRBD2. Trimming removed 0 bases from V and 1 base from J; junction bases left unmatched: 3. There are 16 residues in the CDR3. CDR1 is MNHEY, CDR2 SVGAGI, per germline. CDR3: CASSYSSGRGTDTQYF. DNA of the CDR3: TGTGCCAGCAGTTACTCAAGCGGGAGAGGCACAGATACGCAGTATTTT.

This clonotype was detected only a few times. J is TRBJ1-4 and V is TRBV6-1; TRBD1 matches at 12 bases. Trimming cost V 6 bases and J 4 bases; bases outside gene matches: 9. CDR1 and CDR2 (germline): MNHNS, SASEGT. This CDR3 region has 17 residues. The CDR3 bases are TGTGCCAGCAGAGAGGGACAGGGGGCCGCGGTTAATGAAAAACTGTTTTTT. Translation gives CASREGQGAAVNEKLFF.

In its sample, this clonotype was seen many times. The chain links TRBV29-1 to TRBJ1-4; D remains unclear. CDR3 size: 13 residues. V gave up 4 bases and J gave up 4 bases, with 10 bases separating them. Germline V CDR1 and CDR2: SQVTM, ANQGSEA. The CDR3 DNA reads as TGCAGCGTTGGGGCAGCAAATAATGAAAAACTGTTTTTT. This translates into CSVGAANNEKLFF.